A selection of T cell receptor beta chains follows, all from one sample in a study of breast tumors, draining lymph nodes, adjacent tissues. TCRdb re-derived calls from the multiplex PCR reads in MiXCR, one entry per CDR3 protein. The sample shows some 25,000 distinct CDR3 sequences, 68% of them seen only once. The specimen sequenced was tumor-adjacent breast tissue. The receptor set was obtained from a female donor with breast cancer. Some clones in this sample may be carry-over from other donors' samples. Each CDR3 is given with its conserved first and last residue. Expanded clones are given a class, and other clones once, few, many or no size at all.

CASSRVQETQYF	NA	TRBV6-1	TRBJ2-5
CASSVNTPKGIGSYEQYF	NA	TRBV5-1	TRBJ2-7
CASSWGGQGSYEQYF	NA	TRBV5-6	TRBJ2-7
CASRPDSTYEQYF	NA	TRBV12-3/TRBV12-4	TRBJ2-7
CASRPPPQGYNYGYTF	medium-sized	TRBV7-9	TRBJ1-2
CASSAAGGPIYEQYF	NA	TRBV9	TRBJ2-7
CSPTGSYGYTF	NA	TRBV20-1	TRBJ1-2
CATSPRGSIQPQHF	NA	TRBV24-1	TRBJ1-5
CASSLSTDSNEKLFF	once	TRBV6-2/TRBV6-3	TRBJ1-4
CASRTLVNEQFF	many	TRBV27	TRBJ2-1
CSASLGGGAYEQYF	few	TRBV20-1	TRBJ2-7
CAISPRGVKGIYGYTF	NA	TRBV10-3	TRBJ1-2
CASSSTSDPLDTQYF	NA	TRBV7-2	TRBJ2-3
CASSETFGGGEKLFF	NA	TRBV5-1	TRBJ1-4
CASSLGFGDEQYF	NA	TRBV6-5	TRBJ2-7
CSANAGTSGRYAMQYF	few	TRBV20-1	TRBJ2-3
CASSQDGQGAGGIGNEQFF	NA	TRBV4-2	TRBJ2-1
CASSLRLVTKNEQFF	NA	TRBV12-3/TRBV12-4	TRBJ2-1
CASRLGVSGNTIYF	NA	TRBV6-5	TRBJ1-3
CASSSSLAGGRSEETQYF	NA	TRBV5-1	TRBJ2-5
CASSLGTTYNEQFF	NA	TRBV27	TRBJ2-1
CASSGRLEYTGELFF	medium-sized	TRBV7-2	TRBJ2-2
CASSIQGAQAGELFF	NA	TRBV7-2	TRBJ2-2
CASSQEQGNYGYTF	NA	TRBV3-1	TRBJ1-2
CASTSPGQDVLSRFF	once	TRBV5-1	TRBJ2-1
CSARGGDYEQYF	NA	TRBV20-1	TRBJ2-7
CASSYWTGGGETQYF	NA	TRBV6-6	TRBJ2-5
CASGLLGSNQPQHF	NA	TRBV6-5	TRBJ1-5
CASSPGLAGFSYEQYF	NA	TRBV5-1	TRBJ2-7
CASSLVRGKQDTQYF	NA	TRBV7-9	TRBJ2-3
CASSRPLRESDTQYF	NA	TRBV7-9	TRBJ2-3
CASSDPTGSPNEKLFF	NA	TRBV10-2	TRBJ1-4
CASSNTGASRLNEQYF	NA	TRBV11-2	TRBJ2-7
CASSQTGGSNEKLFF	NA	TRBV7-3	TRBJ1-4
CASSSPELAGMYEQYF	NA	TRBV5-1	TRBJ2-7